Below are 14 T cell receptor beta chains sequenced from a single sample in a study of T cell changes during pregnancy in multiple sclerosis (dated 2019 in TCRdb). The library was obtained by the immunoSEQ multiplex PCR assay. Entries here come from immuneACCESS through TCRdb and include only in-frame sequences with V and J called. Some clones fail to appear in such tables; in the studies checked, an unresolved V gene covers under half of the shortfall, and the cause of the remainder is unknown. In all, the sample holds about 120,000 clones, and around 93% of those were seen once. The top ten constitute 6% to 7% of the sample. Sequenced material: peripheral blood, taken before pregnancy. These receptors all come from a female donor with multiple sclerosis, enrolled in a pregnancy study.

J is TRBJ1-1 and V is TRBV5-4, with TRBD1 as a possible D gene (5 bases). V was clipped by 4 bases and J by 0 bases, with 7 bases between them. The length of the CDR3 is 13 residues. From germline, CDR1 is SGHNT and CDR2 YYREEE (reference sequence). CDR3 nucleotide sequence: TGTGCCAGCAGCCCGGACATGAACACTGAAGCTTTCTTT. This translates into CASSPDMNTEAFF.

This clone appeared once. The chain links TRBV2 to TRBJ1-2; D is ambiguous. Germline CDR1 reads SNHLY; CDR2 reads FYNNEI. The V end was cut by 2 bases, the J end by 4 bases, with 11 bases between. The CDR3 extends over 14 amino acids. CDR3 loop: CASSERTTTYGYTF. CDR3 DNA sequence: TGTGCCAGCAGTGAACGAACTACTACCTATGGCTACACCTTC.

In this sample, this clone turned up once. The rearrangement links TRBV7-8 to TRBJ2-7, with D perhaps TRBD2 (5 bases). The V and J ends lost 1 base and 3 bases respectively, with 7 bases between them. The CDR3 sequence is 13 residues long. The germline CDR1 and CDR2 sequences are SGHVS and FQNEAQ. The CDR3 loop reads CASSLGTYYEQYF. The CDR3 DNA sequence: TGTGCCAGCAGCTTAGGGACTTACTACGAGCAGTACTTC.

The chain recombines TRBV6-6 with TRBJ2-1, with D tentatively TRBD1 (7 bases). Per the germline V gene, CDR1 is MNHNY and CDR2 is SVGAGI (reference sequence). The CDR3 runs 16 residues. Between the trimmed V and J ends, which lost 6 bases and 3 bases, there was a span of 18 bases. CDR3 sequence: CASRAAGQIIYNEQFF. The CDR3 nucleotides are TGTGCCAGCAGAGCCGCGGGACAGATAATCTACAATGAGCAGTTCTTC.

This clone has only one observation. The gene calls are TRBV30 and TRBJ1-5, with D tentatively TRBD1 (5 bases). V lost 3 bases, J lost 1 base, and 10 bases lay in between. The CDR3 runs to 14 residues. Germline lookup yields CDR1 GTSNPN and CDR2 SVGIG (reference sequence). The CDR3 spells CAWRQAGSNQPQHF. CDR3 DNA: TGTGCCTGGAGACAGGCTGGGAGCAATCAGCCCCAGCATTTT.

This clone was seen just once. The V call is TRBV10-3, the J call TRBJ2-7; 8 bases are shared with TRBD1. CDR3 length: 15 residues. Germline CDR1 and CDR2: ENHRY and SYGVKD. Trimming took 3 bases from V and 2 from J; bases not matched to a gene: 6. The CDR3 bases are TGTGCCATCAGTGAACCCGGGACAGGAGCCTACGAGCAGTACTTC. Translation gives CAISEPGTGAYEQYF.

A note on this clone: At one boundary the junction diverges from the germline segment, which might be a read error. This rearrangement joins TRBV18 to TRBJ1-4; no clear D gene. Germline values: CDR1 KGHSH, CDR2 LQKENI. The CDR3 runs to 12 residues. The CDR3 DNA sequence: TGTGCCAGCTCGGCAACGAATGAAAAACTGTTTTTT. Translating gives CASSATNEKLFF.

The genes are TRBV5-1 and TRBJ2-5; tentative D call: TRBD2 (7 bases). CDR1 is SGHRS and CDR2 is YFSETQ in the germline V gene. Trimming shortened V by 1 base and J by 4 bases, and 14 bases separated the two germline ends. The CDR3 extends over 15 amino acids. The CDR3 DNA reads TGCGCCAGCAGCTTGTGGGGGGGGACAACAGAGACCCAGTACTTC. It codes for CASSLWGGTTETQYF.

The chain uses TRBV5-1 and TRBJ2-1; D is perhaps TRBD2 (6 bases). The CDR3 is 17 amino acids. From germline, CDR1 is SGHRS and CDR2 YFSETQ. Trimming removed 0 bases from V and 1 base from J, with 14 bases in between. Written as DNA, the CDR3 is TGCGCCAGCAGCTTGGTCCCACTTAGCGGATCCTACAATGAGCAGTTCTTC. It encodes CASSLVPLSGSYNEQFF.

This clone has just one count. The J gene is TRBJ1-1, the V gene TRBV18; 7 positions agree with TRBD1. Germline values: CDR1 KGHSH, CDR2 LQKENI. This CDR3 has 14 amino acids. The trim removed 6 bases at V and 3 bases at J, leaving 7 bases unmatched. The chain's CDR3 is CASSRSGTDTEAFF. The CDR3 DNA sequence: TGTGCCAGCTCGCGATCCGGGACAGACACTGAAGCTTTCTTT.

This chain joins TRBV30 and TRBJ1-5; D is uncertain. The CDR3 is made up of 16 amino acids. Germline assignment: CDR1 GTSNPN and CDR2 SVGIG (reference sequence). Deletions cut 0 bases from V and 2 bases from J, with 14 bases between. CDR3 sequence (DNA): TGTGCCTGGAGTGTACTCCATGGAGGGCGCAATCAGCCCCAGCATTTT. It specifies CAWSVLHGGRNQPQHF.

This chain uses TRBV6-1 with TRBJ2-1; D gene unclear. Looked up from germline, CDR1 is MNHNS and CDR2 is SASEGT. The V end was cut by 5 bases, the J end by 0 bases, with 5 bases between. The CDR3 loop spans 13 amino acids. Here the CDR3 reads CASSPSSYNEQFF. The CDR3 bases are TGTGCCAGCAGTCCCAGCTCCTACAATGAGCAGTTCTTC.

V usage is TRBV13 and J usage is TRBJ2-1, with D perhaps matching TRBD1 (5 bases). The germline V and J ends were trimmed by 0 bases and 8 bases, with 8 bases remaining between them. Germline V gives CDR1 PRHDT, CDR2 FYEKMQ (reference sequence). The length of the CDR3 is 13 residues. DNA of the CDR3: TGTGCCAGCAGCTTAGGCAGGGCCGATGAGCAGTTCTTC. It codes for CASSLGRADEQFF.

The chain employs TRBV5-4 and TRBJ2-7; D remains ambiguous. Germline V lookup: CDR1 SGHNT, CDR2 YYREEE (reference sequence). V was pared by 1 base and J by 5 bases, with 10 bases between. This CDR3 region has 13 residues. CDR3 DNA sequence: TGTGCCAGCAGCTTGAGAGGCCTGAACGAGCAGTACTTC. Its translation is CASSLRGLNEQYF.